This passage covers 20 T cell receptor beta chains from one sample sequenced in a study of post-analysis software for immune sequencing data. General study results and limits: Comparison of patients with controls showed roughly five TRBV segments more frequent in patients, TRBV5-6, TRBV5-1 and TRBV20-1 among them.

Their specific antigens are unknown. Unique molecular identifiers were carried by the TCR beta cDNA libraries. TCRdb re-analysed the PCR reads in MiXCR, keeping a single row per CDR3 protein. The data show some 800,000 distinct CDR3 sequences, under 60% seen once. The source material was blood. The source of these receptors is a girl aged 5-17 years with multiple sclerosis.

V gene TRBV20-1 combines with J gene TRBJ2-5; 9 nucleotides align to TRBD2. Gene TRBJ2-7 matches the end of the DNA better, so the J call may be wrong. Germline loops: CDR1 DFQATT, CDR2 SNEGSKA (reference sequence). This CDR3 is built from 14 residues. The CDR3 DNA reads TGCAGTGCTAGTTTGCGGGAGGGCGGAAACGAGCAGTACTTC. Translation: CSASLREGGNEQYF.

V gene TRBV29-1 combines with J gene TRBJ2-1; D is uncertain. CDR3 length equals 17 residues. Germline V gives CDR1 SQVTM, CDR2 ANQGSEA. V was shortened by 3 bases and J by 8 bases, with 26 bases between the two germline ends. The CDR3 DNA reads as TGCAGCGTTGAGCAGTTTATGGGATACTCAAGTCCGGATGAGCAGTTCTTC. It is translated as CSVEQFMGYSSPDEQFF.

Written as DNA, the CDR3 is TGCAGTGGGAGAGGGACTAGCGACTACGAGCAGTACTTC. It yields the protein CSGRGTSDYEQYF. The chain uses TRBV20-1 and TRBJ2-7; 10 bases align to TRBD2. V shed 7 bases and J 3 bases; nucleotides not matched to a gene: 6. This CDR3 has 13 amino acids. Germline-derived CDR1 and CDR2 are DFQATT and SNEGSKA (reference sequence).

This clonotype was observed once. The V and J genes are TRBV20-1 and TRBJ2-5, with 10 bases identical to TRBD2. Germline assignment: CDR1 DFQATT and CDR2 SNEGSKA (reference sequence). CDR3 size: 15 residues. Trimming removed 6 bases from V and 1 base from J; junction bases left unmatched: 8. Here the CDR3 reads CSAQGASGGQETQYF. The CDR3 nucleotides are TGCAGTGCCCAGGGGGCTAGCGGGGGCCAAGAGACCCAGTACTTC.

The chain joins TRBV9 to TRBJ1-2; D remains unclear. This CDR3 spans 15 amino acids. V was cut by 3 bases and J by 7 bases, with 19 bases left in between. Germline loops: CDR1 SGDLS, CDR2 YYNGEE. The CDR3 DNA sequence: TGTGCCAGCAGCGACCGATCCGTGGGTAAAGGTGGCTACACCTTC. Protein sequence: CASSDRSVGKGGYTF.

This clonotype was seen only a few times. This chain joins TRBV12-3 or TRBV12-4 and TRBJ2-5, with 7 bases fitting TRBD2. The CDR3 runs to 15 residues. V trimming: 0 bases; J trimming: 5 bases; junction bases outside the gene matches: 6. Here the CDR3 reads CASSLARLAVETQYF. For the CDR3, the DNA is TGTGCCAGCAGTTTAGCGAGGCTAGCGGTCGAGACCCAGTACTTC.

This clonotype was recorded only once. CDR3 region: CASSLMGGTGELFF. CDR3 DNA sequence: TGTGCCAGCAGCTTAATGGGGGGCACCGGGGAGCTGTTTTTT. The chain employs TRBV11-2 and TRBJ2-2, with D possibly being TRBD2 (6 bases). Trimming removed 2 bases at V and 4 bases at J, with 8 bases between. The CDR3 consists of 14 residues. The V gene's germline CDR1 is SGHAT and CDR2 FQNNGV.

The V gene is TRBV12-3 or TRBV12-4, the J gene TRBJ2-4, with 13 bases aligning to TRBD2. The CDR3 sequence is 16 residues long. J lost 4 bases, V lost 6 bases, and 6 bases had no gene match. CDR3 in DNA: TGTGCCAGCAGCCGCGGACTAGCGGGAGAGAAAAACATTCAGTACTTC. It encodes CASSRGLAGEKNIQYF.

The rearrangement uses TRBV5-5 and TRBJ2-5, with TRBD2 matching 10 bases. In germline, CDR1 is SGHKS, CDR2 YYEKEE (reference sequence). V shed 1 base, J shed 2 bases, and the junction held 8 bases outside the gene matches. The CDR3 loop spans 17 amino acids. CDR3 DNA: TGTGCCAGCAGCTTGTATAGACTAGCGGGCATACAAGAGACCCAGTACTTC. Translating it yields CASSLYRLAGIQETQYF.

The CDR3 here is CASSLIHEQYF. The CDR3 DNA is TGTGCCAGCAGTTTAATCCACGAGCAGTACTTC. The V gene is TRBV12-3 or TRBV12-4, the J gene TRBJ2-7; no firm D call. The ends were cut back, 2 bases at V and 5 bases at J, with 4 bases in the middle. The CDR3 spans 11 residues.

The rearrangement uses TRBV7-3 and TRBJ2-1; D unclear. The CDR3 length is 13 residues. In germline, CDR1 is SGHTA, CDR2 FQGTGA. V lost 2 bases and J lost 3, with 5 bases in between. The CDR3 sequence is CASSLQSYNEQFF. CDR3 bases: TGTGCCAGCAGCTTACAGAGCTACAATGAGCAGTTCTTC.

This clonotype showed up just a few times. V is TRBV4-1 and J is TRBJ2-7, with D possibly being TRBD1 (6 bases). Germline assignment: CDR1 MGHRA and CDR2 YSYEKL. This CDR3 has 16 amino acids. The V end was cut by 0 bases, the J end by 1 base, with 13 bases between. The CDR3 DNA reads as TGCGCCAGCAGCCAAGATAGTTACAGGGCGTCCTACGAGCAGTACTTC. Protein: CASSQDSYRASYEQYF.

The J gene is TRBJ1-4, the V gene TRBV28, with D unclear. The CDR3 is 13 residues long. CDR1 and CDR2 (germline): MDHEN, SYDVKM. V gave up 8 bases and J gave up 5 bases, with 12 bases separating them. Written as DNA, the CDR3 is TGTGCCAGCTTAACGGGGAAAAATGAAAAACTGTTTTTT. It yields the protein CASLTGKNEKLFF.

The chain links TRBV20-1 to TRBJ2-5; 13 bases are shared with TRBD2. V was clipped by 6 bases and J by 5 bases; unmatched bases: 18. CDR1 is DFQATT, CDR2 SNEGSKA, per germline (reference sequence). The CDR3 is made up of 18 amino acids. CDR3 residues: CSALVRLAGGREVETQYF. The CDR3 bases are TGCAGTGCGTTAGTGCGACTAGCGGGAGGAAGAGAAGTGGAGACCCAGTACTTC.

V gene TRBV5-1 combines with J gene TRBJ2-4; the match to TRBD2 covers 14 bases. The trim removed 4 bases at V and 13 bases at J, leaving 10 bases unmatched. Germline V gene data show CDR1 as SGHRS and CDR2 as YFSETQ. The CDR3 spans 15 residues. The CDR3 loop is CASSRGTSGRNEQYF. In DNA, the CDR3 is TGCGCCAGCAGCAGAGGGACTAGCGGGAGAAATGAGCAGTACTTC.

V is TRBV20-1 and J is TRBJ2-5; D might be TRBD1 (6 bases). The CDR3 consists of 12 residues. Germline V gene data show CDR1 as DFQATT and CDR2 as SNEGSKA (reference sequence). V was trimmed by 3 bases and J by 5 bases, leaving 10 bases between them. CDR3 bases: TGCAGTGCTAGTGTGAGGGGGGAGACCCAGTACTTC. It translates to CSASVRGETQYF.

The chain carries TRBV12-3 or TRBV12-4 and TRBJ2-3; 8 nucleotides line up with TRBD1. With V trimmed by 6 bases and J by 12 bases, 11 bases remained unmatched. The CDR3 spans 13 residues. CDR3 in amino acids: CASRDPGGAVQYF. In DNA form, the CDR3 reads TGTGCCAGCAGGGACCCAGGGGGCGCAGTTCAGTATTTT.

V is TRBV7-3 and J is TRBJ1-5; 9 bases agree with TRBD1. V lost 7 bases and J lost 0; bases outside the gene matches: 10. This CDR3 region has 17 residues. Germline lookup yields CDR1 SGHTA and CDR2 FQGTGA. CDR3 residues: CASTPGGDRASNQPQHF. For the CDR3, the DNA is TGTGCCAGCACTCCCGGGGGGGACAGGGCTAGCAATCAGCCCCAGCATTTT.

This clonotype was seen more than once but under ten times. This rearrangement joins TRBV5-6 to TRBJ2-7; D remains ambiguous. The CDR3 consists of 13 residues. Germline-derived CDR1 and CDR2 are SGHDT and YYEEEE. V shed 4 bases and J shed 4 bases, with 12 bases lying between them. The DNA for the CDR3 is TGTGCCAGCAGCCCCTCCGGATGGTACGAGCAGTACTTC. Translation: CASSPSGWYEQYF.

The rearrangement links TRBV27 to TRBJ2-3; no definite D call. Trimming left V 8 bases short and J 1 base short, with 10 bases between. CDR1 is MNHEY and CDR2 is SMNVEV in the germline V gene (reference sequence). The CDR3 extends over 13 amino acids. The CDR3: CASGTPGTDTQYF. As DNA, the CDR3 is TGTGCCAGCGGCACCCCGGGCACAGATACGCAGTATTTT.